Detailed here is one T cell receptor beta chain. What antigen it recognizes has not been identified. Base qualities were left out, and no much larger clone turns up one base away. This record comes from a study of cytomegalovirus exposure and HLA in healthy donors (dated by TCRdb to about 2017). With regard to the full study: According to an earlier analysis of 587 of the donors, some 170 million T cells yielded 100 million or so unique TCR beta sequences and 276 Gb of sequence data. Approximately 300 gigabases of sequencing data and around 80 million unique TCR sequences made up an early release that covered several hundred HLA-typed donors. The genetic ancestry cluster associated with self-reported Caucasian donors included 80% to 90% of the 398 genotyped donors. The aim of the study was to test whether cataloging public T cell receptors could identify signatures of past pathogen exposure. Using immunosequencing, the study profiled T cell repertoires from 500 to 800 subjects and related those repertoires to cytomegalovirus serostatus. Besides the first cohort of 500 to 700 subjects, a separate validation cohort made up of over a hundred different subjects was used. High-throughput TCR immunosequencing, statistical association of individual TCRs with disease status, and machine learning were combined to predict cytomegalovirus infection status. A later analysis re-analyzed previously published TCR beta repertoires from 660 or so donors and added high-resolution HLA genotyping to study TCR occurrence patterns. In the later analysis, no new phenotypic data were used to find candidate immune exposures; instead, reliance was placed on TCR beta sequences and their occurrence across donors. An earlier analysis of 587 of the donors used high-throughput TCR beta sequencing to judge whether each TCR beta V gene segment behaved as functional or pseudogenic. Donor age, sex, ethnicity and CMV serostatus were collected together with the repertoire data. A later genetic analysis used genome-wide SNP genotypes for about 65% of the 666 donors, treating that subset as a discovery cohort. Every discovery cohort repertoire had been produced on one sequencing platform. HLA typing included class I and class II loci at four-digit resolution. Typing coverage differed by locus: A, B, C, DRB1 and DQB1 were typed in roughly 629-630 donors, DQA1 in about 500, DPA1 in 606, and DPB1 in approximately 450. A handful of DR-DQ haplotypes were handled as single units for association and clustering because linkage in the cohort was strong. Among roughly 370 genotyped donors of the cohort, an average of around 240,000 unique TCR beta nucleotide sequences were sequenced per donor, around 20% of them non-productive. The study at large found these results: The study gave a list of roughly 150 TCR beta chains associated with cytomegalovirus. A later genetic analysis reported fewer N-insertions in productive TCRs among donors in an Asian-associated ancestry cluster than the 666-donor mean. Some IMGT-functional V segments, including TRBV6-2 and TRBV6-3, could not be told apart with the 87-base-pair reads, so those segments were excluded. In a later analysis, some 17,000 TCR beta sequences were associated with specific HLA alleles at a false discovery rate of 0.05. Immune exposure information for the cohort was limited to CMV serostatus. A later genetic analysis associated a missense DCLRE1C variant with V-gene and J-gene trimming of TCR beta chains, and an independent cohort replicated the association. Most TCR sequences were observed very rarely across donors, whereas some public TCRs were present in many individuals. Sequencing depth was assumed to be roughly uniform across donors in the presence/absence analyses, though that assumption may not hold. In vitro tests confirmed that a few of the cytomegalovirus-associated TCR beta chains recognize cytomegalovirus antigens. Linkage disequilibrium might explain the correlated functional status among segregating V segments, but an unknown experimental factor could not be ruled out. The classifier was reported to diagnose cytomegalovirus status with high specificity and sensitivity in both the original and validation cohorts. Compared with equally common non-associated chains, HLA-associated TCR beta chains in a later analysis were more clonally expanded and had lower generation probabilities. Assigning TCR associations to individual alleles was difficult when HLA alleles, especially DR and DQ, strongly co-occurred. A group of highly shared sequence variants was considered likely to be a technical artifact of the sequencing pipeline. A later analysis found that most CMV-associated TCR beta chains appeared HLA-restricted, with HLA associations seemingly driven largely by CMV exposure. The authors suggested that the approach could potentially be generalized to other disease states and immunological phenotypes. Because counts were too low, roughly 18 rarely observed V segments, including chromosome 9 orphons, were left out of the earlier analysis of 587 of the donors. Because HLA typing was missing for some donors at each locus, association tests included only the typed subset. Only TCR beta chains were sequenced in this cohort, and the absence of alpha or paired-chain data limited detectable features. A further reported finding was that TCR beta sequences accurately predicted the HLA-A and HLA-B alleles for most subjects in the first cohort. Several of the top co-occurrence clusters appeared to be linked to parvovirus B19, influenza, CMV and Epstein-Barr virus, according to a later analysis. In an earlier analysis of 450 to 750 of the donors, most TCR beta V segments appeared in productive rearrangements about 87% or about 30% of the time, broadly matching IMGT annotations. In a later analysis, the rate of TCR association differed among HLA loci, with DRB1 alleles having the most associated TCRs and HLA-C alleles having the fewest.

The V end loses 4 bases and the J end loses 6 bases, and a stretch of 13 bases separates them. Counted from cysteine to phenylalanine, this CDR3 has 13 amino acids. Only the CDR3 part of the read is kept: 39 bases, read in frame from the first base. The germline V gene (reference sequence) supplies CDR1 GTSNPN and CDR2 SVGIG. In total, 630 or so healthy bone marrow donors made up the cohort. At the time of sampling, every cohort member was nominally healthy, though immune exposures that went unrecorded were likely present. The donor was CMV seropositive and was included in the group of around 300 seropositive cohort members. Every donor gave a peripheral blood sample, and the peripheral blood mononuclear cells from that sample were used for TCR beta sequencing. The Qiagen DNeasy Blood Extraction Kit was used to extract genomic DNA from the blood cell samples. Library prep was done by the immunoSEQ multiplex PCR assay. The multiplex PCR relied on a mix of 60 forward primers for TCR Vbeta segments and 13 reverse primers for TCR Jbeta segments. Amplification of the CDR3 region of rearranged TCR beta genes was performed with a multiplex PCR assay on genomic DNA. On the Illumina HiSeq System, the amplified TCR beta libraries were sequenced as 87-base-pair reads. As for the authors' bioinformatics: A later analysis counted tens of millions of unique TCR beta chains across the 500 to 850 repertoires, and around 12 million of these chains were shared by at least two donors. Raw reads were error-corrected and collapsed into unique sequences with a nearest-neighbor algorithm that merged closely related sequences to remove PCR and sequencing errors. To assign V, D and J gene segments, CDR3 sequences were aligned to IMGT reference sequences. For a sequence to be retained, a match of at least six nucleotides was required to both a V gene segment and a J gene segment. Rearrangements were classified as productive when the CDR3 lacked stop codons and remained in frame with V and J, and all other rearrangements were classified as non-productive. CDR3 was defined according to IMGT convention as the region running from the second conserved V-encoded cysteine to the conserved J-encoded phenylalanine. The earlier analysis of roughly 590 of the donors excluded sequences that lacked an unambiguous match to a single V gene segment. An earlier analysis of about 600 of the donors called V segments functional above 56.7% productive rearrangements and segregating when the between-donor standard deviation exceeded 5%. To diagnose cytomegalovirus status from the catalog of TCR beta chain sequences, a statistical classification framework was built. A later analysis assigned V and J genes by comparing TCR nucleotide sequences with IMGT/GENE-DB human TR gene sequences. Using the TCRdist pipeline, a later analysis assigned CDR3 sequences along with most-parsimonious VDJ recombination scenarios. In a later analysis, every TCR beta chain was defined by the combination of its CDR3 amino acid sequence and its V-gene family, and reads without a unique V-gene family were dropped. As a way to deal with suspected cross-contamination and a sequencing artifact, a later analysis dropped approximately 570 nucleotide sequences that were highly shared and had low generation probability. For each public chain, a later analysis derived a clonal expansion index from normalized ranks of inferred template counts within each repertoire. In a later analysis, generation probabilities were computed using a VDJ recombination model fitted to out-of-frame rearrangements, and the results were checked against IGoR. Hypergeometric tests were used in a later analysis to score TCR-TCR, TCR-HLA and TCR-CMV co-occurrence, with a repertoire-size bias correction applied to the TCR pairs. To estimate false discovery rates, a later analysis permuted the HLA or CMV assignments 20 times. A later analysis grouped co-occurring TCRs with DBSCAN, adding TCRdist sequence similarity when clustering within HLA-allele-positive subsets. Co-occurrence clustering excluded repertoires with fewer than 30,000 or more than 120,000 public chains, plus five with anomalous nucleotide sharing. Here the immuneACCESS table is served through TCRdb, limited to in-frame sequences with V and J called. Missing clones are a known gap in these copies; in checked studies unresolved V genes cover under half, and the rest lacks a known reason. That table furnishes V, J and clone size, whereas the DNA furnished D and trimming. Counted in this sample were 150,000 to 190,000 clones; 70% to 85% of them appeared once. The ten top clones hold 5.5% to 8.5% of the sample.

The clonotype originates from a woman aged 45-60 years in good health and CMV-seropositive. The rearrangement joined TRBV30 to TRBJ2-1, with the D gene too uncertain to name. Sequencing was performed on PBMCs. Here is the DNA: TGTGCCTGGATTGGTGCCCCAGGCAATGAGCAGTTCTTC. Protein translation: CAWIGAPGNEQFF.